These T cell receptor beta chains were read from a single sample in a study of blood T cell dynamics during melanoma immunotherapy. Sequencing used immunoSEQ multiplex PCR; TCRdb keeps in-frame clones, though not all of them. The sample consists of over 10,000 clones, roughly 80% of them appearing once. The material was blood, obtained from a patient treated with checkpoint blockade. These receptors were taken from a human donor with melanoma. The CDR3 runs from the conserved cysteine through the conserved F or W. D genes are given only for firm matches. The size field is filled for only some rows; it gives once, few, many or a size class.

J: TRBJ1-1; D: NA; V: TRBV5-4; size: NA; length: 18; DNA: TGTGCCAGCAGCTTGGAGTTACAGGGAAGCACCATGAACACTGAAGCTTTCTTT; CDR3: CASSLELQGSTMNTEAFF
J: TRBJ2-3; D: NA; V: TRBV19; size: NA; length: 14; DNA: TGTGCCAGTAGTATCTCGGCGGGCACAGATACGCAGTATTTT; CDR3: CASSISAGTDTQYF
J: TRBJ2-2; D: NA; V: TRBV12-5; size: NA; length: 13; DNA: TGTGCTAGTGGTTTGACGAACACCGGGGAGCTGTTTTTT; CDR3: CASGLTNTGELFF
J: TRBJ1-6; D: NA; V: TRBV5-1; size: NA; length: 15; DNA: TGCGCCAGCAGCTTGGAGGTCAGTTCAAATTCACCCCTCCACTTT; CDR3: CASSLEVSSNSPLHF
J: TRBJ2-7; D: NA; V: TRBV21-1; size: few; length: 16; DNA: TGTGCCAGCAGCACTAACTGGGGGATTATAGCCTACGAGCAGTACTTC; CDR3: CASSTNWGIIAYEQYF
J: TRBJ1-5; D: NA; V: TRBV5-6; size: NA; length: 15; DNA: TGTGCCAGCGCCCAATACGACAGGCCCTCCCAGCCCCAGCATTTT; CDR3: CASAQYDRPSQPQHF
J: TRBJ2-7; D: NA; V: TRBV9; size: NA; length: 14; DNA: TGTGCCAGCAGCGTAGGGGCGAGATCCTACGAGCAGTACTTC; CDR3: CASSVGARSYEQYF
J: TRBJ1-2; D: NA; V: TRBV28; size: NA; length: 15; DNA: TGTGCCAGCAGACCTACTCGGGACAAAACCTATGGCTACACCTTC; CDR3: CASRPTRDKTYGYTF
J: TRBJ2-7; D: NA; V: TRBV28; size: NA; length: 15; DNA: TGTGCCAGCAGTTCTCCAGGGGGGCGGGGGTACGAGCAGTACTTC; CDR3: CASSSPGGRGYEQYF
J: TRBJ2-1; D: TRBD2; V: TRBV7-2; size: NA; length: 16; DNA: TGTGCCAGCAGCTCCCCGCGGGGGACGCTATACAATGAGCAGTTCTTC; CDR3: CASSSPRGTLYNEQFF
J: TRBJ1-4; D: NA; V: TRBV30; size: NA; length: 15; DNA: TGTGCCTGGAGCCTTAGACCGTGGAGATTGGAAAAACTGTTTTTT; CDR3: CAWSLRPWRLEKLFF
J: TRBJ2-5; D: NA; V: TRBV11-2; size: NA; length: 11; DNA: TGTGCCAGCAGCCCCTCAGGGACCCAGTACTTC; CDR3: CASSPSGTQYF
J: TRBJ2-2; D: NA; V: TRBV5-4; size: NA; length: 13; DNA: TGTGCCAGCAGCTTGGGTGGCTCCGGGGAGCTGTTTTTT; CDR3: CASSLGGSGELFF
J: TRBJ2-3; D: NA; V: TRBV7-3; size: NA; length: 15; DNA: TGTGCCAGCAGCTCTACGGGCACTAGCACAGATACGCAGTATTTT; CDR3: CASSSTGTSTDTQYF
J: TRBJ2-1; D: TRBD2; V: TRBV7-2; size: once; length: 15; DNA: TGTGCCAGCACGATGAGCAGCGGGGGCTTCAATGAGCAGTTCTTC; CDR3: CASTMSSGGFNEQFF
J: TRBJ2-2; D: TRBD2; V: TRBV5-6; size: NA; length: 16; DNA: TGTGCCAGCAGCCCCCCGGGGGGTCTAAACACCGGGGAGCTGTTTTTT; CDR3: CASSPPGGLNTGELFF
J: TRBJ1-5; D: NA; V: TRBV19; size: NA; length: 15; DNA: TGTGCCAGTAGTGTATATCAGGGAGGCAATCAGCCCCAGCATTTT; CDR3: CASSVYQGGNQPQHF
J: TRBJ1-2; D: NA; V: TRBV4-3; size: NA; length: 15; DNA: TGCGCCAGCAGCCAAGCCCCGGGGGGTGACTATGGCTACACCTTC; CDR3: CASSQAPGGDYGYTF
J: TRBJ2-4; D: NA; V: TRBV28; size: NA; length: 18; DNA: TGTGCCAGCAGTAACCGTTTCTCCTCCGGCTTAGCCAAAAACATTCAGTACTTC; CDR3: CASSNRFSSGLAKNIQYF
J: TRBJ2-3; D: TRBD1; V: TRBV9; size: NA; length: 15; DNA: TGTGCCAGCACCTGGGGACAGGGGAGCACAGATACGCAGTATTTT; CDR3: CASTWGQGSTDTQYF
J: TRBJ1-5; D: NA; V: TRBV2; size: NA; length: 13; DNA: TGTGCCAGCAGTGGCTTGCTTACCCAGCCCCAGCATTTT; CDR3: CASSGLLTQPQHF
J: TRBJ1-2; D: NA; V: TRBV10-3; size: NA; length: 13; DNA: TGTGCCACCCCGGGGGTATCGTCGATCGGCTACACCTTC; CDR3: CATPGVSSIGYTF
J: TRBJ1-1; D: TRBD1; V: TRBV6-1; size: NA; length: 17; DNA: TGTGCCAGCAGTGAATCCCAGACAGGGGGCTTGAACACTGAAGCTTTCTTT; CDR3: CASSESQTGGLNTEAFF
J: TRBJ2-2; D: TRBD1; V: TRBV7-9; size: NA; length: 16; DNA: TGTGCCAGCATGAAACCGGGACAGTCGAACACCGGGGAGCTGTTTTTT; CDR3: CASMKPGQSNTGELFF
J: TRBJ1-2; D: NA; V: TRBV19; size: NA; length: 13; DNA: TGTGCCAGTAGTATGTACAGTCCCTATGGCTACACCTTC; CDR3: CASSMYSPYGYTF
J: TRBJ2-3; D: NA; V: TRBV2; size: NA; length: 14; DNA: TGTGCCAGCAACAACAGGGCGGGGACAGATACGCAGTATTTT; CDR3: CASNNRAGTDTQYF
J: TRBJ2-7; D: NA; V: TRBV5-4; size: NA; length: 14; DNA: TGTGCCAGCAGCTCCCGGGATGGAACCTACGAGCAGTACTTC; CDR3: CASSSRDGTYEQYF
J: TRBJ1-2; D: TRBD1; V: TRBV28; size: once; length: 13; DNA: TGTGCCAGCGTTCAGGGGGCCGGATATGGCTACACCTTC; CDR3: CASVQGAGYGYTF
J: TRBJ2-7; D: TRBD1; V: TRBV30; size: NA; length: 15; DNA: TGTGCCTGGGTTTACAGGGGGCCGAGCTCCTACGAGCAGTACTTC; CDR3: CAWVYRGPSSYEQYF
J: TRBJ1-5; D: TRBD1; V: TRBV18; size: few; length: 15; DNA: TGTGCCAGCTCATGGGGACAGGAGAGAAATCAGCCCCAGCATTTT; CDR3: CASSWGQERNQPQHF
J: TRBJ1-2; D: NA; V: TRBV28; size: NA; length: 13; DNA: TGTGCCACGGAGGACGGATCTAACTATGGCTACACCTTC; CDR3: CATEDGSNYGYTF
J: TRBJ2-7; D: NA; V: TRBV6-1; size: NA; length: 17; DNA: TGTGCCAGCAGTGGAGGGCTAACAGATTCTCTCTCATACGAGCAGTACTTC; CDR3: CASSGGLTDSLSYEQYF
J: TRBJ2-1; D: NA; V: TRBV19; size: NA; length: 14; DNA: TGTGCCAGTCGAACAGGTACCTCCTACAATGAGCAGTTCTTC; CDR3: CASRTGTSYNEQFF
J: TRBJ2-5; D: TRBD1; V: TRBV14; size: NA; length: 16; DNA: TGTGCCAGCAGCCAACCGCTAGGACAGGCCCAAGAGACCCAGTACTTC; CDR3: CASSQPLGQAQETQYF
J: TRBJ2-7; D: NA; V: TRBV6-6; size: NA; length: 12; DNA: TGTGCCAGCAGTTACCGGGCCTACGAGCAGTACTTC; CDR3: CASSYRAYEQYF
J: TRBJ1-6; D: NA; V: TRBV5-1; size: once; length: 15; DNA: TGCGCCAGCAGCTTGGAAGGCAGTTATAATTCACCCCTCCACTTT; CDR3: CASSLEGSYNSPLHF
J: TRBJ2-3; D: TRBD1; V: TRBV6-1; size: NA; length: 12; DNA: TGTGCCCTTCGGACAGGTGCAGATACGCAGTATTTT; CDR3: CALRTGADTQYF
J: TRBJ1-1; D: NA; V: TRBV19; size: NA; length: 14; DNA: TGTGCCAGTAGGGTGACAGCCATGAACACTGAAGCTTTCTTT; CDR3: CASRVTAMNTEAFF
J: TRBJ1-2; D: TRBD1; V: TRBV25-1; size: NA; length: 13; DNA: TGTGCCAGCAGTGGGGACAGTTTCTATGGCTACACCTTC; CDR3: CASSGDSFYGYTF
J: TRBJ1-2; D: NA; V: TRBV19; size: NA; length: 15; DNA: TGTGCCAGTACCACACCGAACGGAGGGGACCATGGCTACACCTTC; CDR3: CASTTPNGGDHGYTF
J: TRBJ2-4; D: NA; V: TRBV19; size: NA; length: 13; DNA: TGTGCCAGCACTGACAGACGGGAAAACATTCAGTACTTC; CDR3: CASTDRRENIQYF
J: TRBJ2-5; D: NA; V: TRBV7-9; size: NA; length: 14; DNA: TGTGCCAGCAGCTTTATGACAGACCAAGAGACCCAGTACTTC; CDR3: CASSFMTDQETQYF
J: TRBJ1-4; D: NA; V: TRBV7-6; size: NA; length: 14; DNA: TGTGCCAGCAGCTTAGGCAGGGCCCCCGAAAAACTGTTTTTT; CDR3: CASSLGRAPEKLFF
J: TRBJ1-5; D: NA; V: TRBV18; size: NA; length: 14; DNA: TGTGCCAGCTCACCAGGGCTTGGCAATCAGCCCCAGCATTTT; CDR3: CASSPGLGNQPQHF
J: TRBJ2-3; D: TRBD2; V: TRBV19; size: NA; length: 15; DNA: TGTGCCAGTAGTACTAGCGGGTGGTACACAGATACGCAGTATTTT; CDR3: CASSTSGWYTDTQYF
J: TRBJ2-2; D: NA; V: TRBV19; size: NA; length: 15; DNA: TGTGCCAGTACCTACTATGGGGGAGAGGGCGGGGAGCTGTTTTTT; CDR3: CASTYYGGEGGELFF
J: TRBJ2-2; D: TRBD2; V: TRBV4-3; size: NA; length: 19; DNA: TGCGCCAGCAGCCAAGGCCCGGGGCTAGCGGGAGGGAACACCGGGGAGCTGTTTTTT; CDR3: CASSQGPGLAGGNTGELFF